The 16 T cell receptor beta chains listed next were all sequenced from one sample in a study of cytotoxic CD8 clonotypes in ibrutinib-treated CLL. The table came from immunoSEQ multiplex PCR; TCRdb's copy has only in-frame clones and leaves some out. This sample has roughly 42,000 clones, with around 67% found just once. Here the sequenced sample was PBMCs, taken at disease progression, from a patient treated with ibrutinib. The receptors were sampled from a human donor with chronic lymphocytic leukemia.

The chain joins TRBV9 to TRBJ2-2, with D hard to call. Per germline, CDR1 SGDLS and CDR2 YYNGEE. There are 12 residues in the CDR3. Between the trimmed V and J ends, which lost 2 bases and 7 bases, there was a span of 6 bases. The CDR3 spells CASSVKVGELFF. CDR3 sequence (DNA): TGTGCCAGCAGCGTTAAGGTCGGGGAGCTGTTTTTT.

This clone appeared a few times. The chain links TRBV29-1 to TRBJ2-1; D ambiguous. The CDR3 is 11 residues long. With 6 bases removed from V and 12 bases from J, the gap between germline ends came to 15 bases. Germline V gene lookup returns CDR1 SQVTM and CDR2 ANQGSEA. CDR3 in amino acids: CSVGSLERQFF. The CDR3 bases are TGCAGCGTGGGCTCTTTGGAAAGGCAGTTCTTC.

The chain links TRBV12-2 to TRBJ2-1; the table's D call, TRBD2, was not checked against the DNA. TRBV12-2 is a pseudogene locus. The CDR3 spans 19 residues. The CDR3 spells CASRFLTPMGAETYNEQFF. DNA for the CDR3: TGTGCAAGTCGCTTCCTAACGCCGATGGGAGCGGAAACCTACAATGAGCAGTTCTTC.

This clone turned up a few times. The chain employs TRBV10-3 and TRBJ2-7; TRBD1 matches 8 bases. Germline loops: CDR1 ENHRY, CDR2 SYGVKD. With V trimmed by 5 bases and J by 3 bases, 3 bases remained unmatched. This CDR3 is built from 13 residues. The CDR3 bases are TGTGCCATCAGTTCTGGACAGGGCTACGAGCAGTACTTC. It encodes CAISSGQGYEQYF.

The V and J genes are TRBV4-2 and TRBJ2-3; 7 nucleotides line up with TRBD2. The CDR3 consists of 14 residues. CDR1 is LGHNA and CDR2 is YNFKEQ in the germline V gene. V was pared by 1 base and J by 5 bases, with 3 bases of the junction left unmatched. CDR3 sequence (DNA): TGTGCCAGCAGCCAAGTGATAGCGGGAGATACGCAGTATTTT. This gives the protein CASSQVIAGDTQYF.

This clone was seen a few times. This sequence joins TRBV5-8 and TRBJ1-6; TRBD1 matches at 7 bases. CDR1 is SGHTS, CDR2 YDEGEE, per germline. V lost 5 bases to trimming and J lost 13 bases; unmatched junction nucleotides: 15. CDR3 length: 15 amino acids. The DNA of the CDR3 is TGTGCCAGCAGGAGGACAGGCGGAGGGAATTTGCCCCTCCACTTT. Its protein product is CASRRTGGGNLPLHF. The whole variable domain, filled in from reference TRBV5-8 and TRBJ1-6, reads EAGVTQSPTHLIKTRGQQATLRCSPISGHTSVYWYQQALGLGLQFLLWYDEGEERNRGNFPPRFSGRQFPNYSSELNVNALELEDSALYLCASRRTGGGNLPLHFGNGTRLTVT.

The CDR3 sequence is CASSADRAYEQYF. In DNA, the CDR3 is TGTGCCAGCAGCGCGGACAGAGCCTACGAGCAGTACTTC. The rearrangement links TRBV9 to TRBJ2-7, with a tentative D call TRBD1 (6 bases). Germline assignment: CDR1 SGDLS and CDR2 YYNGEE. Trimming took 3 bases from V and 2 from J, leaving 9 bases between them. This CDR3 has 13 amino acids.

The CDR3 region has the DNA TGTGCCAGCAGTTTTTCTCCCCCACAGGGGGAGTTCTTC. It codes for CASSFSPPQGEFF. The V and J genes are TRBV2 and TRBJ2-1, with 8 bases lining up with TRBD1. Germline CDR1 SNHLY, CDR2 FYNNEI. V shed 5 bases, J shed 14 bases, and the junction held 11 bases outside the gene matches. The CDR3 spans 13 residues.

This chain links TRBV9 with TRBJ1-1; D unresolved. The germline gives CDR1 SGDLS, CDR2 YYNGEE. The CDR3 length is 14 residues. V lost 5 bases, J lost 1 base, and 12 bases lay in between. The CDR3: CASSQERWNTEAFF. CDR3 nucleotide sequence: TGTGCCAGCAGTCAAGAGCGATGGAACACTGAAGCTTTCTTT.

The chain is built from TRBV28 and TRBJ2-2; 7 bases are a match to TRBD2. Per germline, CDR1 MDHEN and CDR2 SYDVKM. The CDR3 sequence is 15 residues long. The trim removed 2 bases at V and 5 bases at J, leaving 5 bases unmatched. CDR3 protein: CASSLGGSGTGELFF. CDR3 sequence (DNA): TGTGCCAGCAGTTTAGGGGGTAGCGGGACCGGGGAGCTGTTTTTT.

This clone was observed once. With only one base between it and a far larger clone, this is likely a read error. This specimen includes other DNA sequences encoding the same CDR3. The chain carries TRBV19 and TRBJ1-1, with 8 bases matching TRBD1. The CDR3 totals 13 residues. Looked up from germline, CDR1 is LNHDA and CDR2 is SQIVND (reference sequence). The trim removed 2 bases at V and 4 bases at J, leaving 0 bases unmatched. CDR3 protein: CASSIQGATEAFF. In DNA, the CDR3 is TGTGCCAGTAGTATACAGGGGGCCACTGAAGCTTTCTTT.

CDR3 protein: CASSGGGGYYEQYF. The CDR3 nucleotides read TGTGCCAGCAGTGGCGGCGGGGGGTATTACGAGCAGTACTTC. The chain is built from TRBV6-4 and TRBJ2-7, with 8 bases identical to TRBD2. The CDR3 has 14 residues. Germline V gene sequence: CDR1 MRHNA, CDR2 SNTAGT. After removal of 4 bases from V and 4 bases from J, the junction contained 6 bases not matched to a gene.

Regarding this clone: One end of the junction is discordant with germline, which a read error may explain. This sequence joins TRBV7-7 and TRBJ2-5, with a weak D call TRBD1 (5 bases). The CDR3 runs 13 residues. The germline V gene encodes CDR1 SSHAT and CDR2 FNYEAQ (reference sequence). The CDR3 coding sequence is TGTGCTAGCAGCTTGACAGATCAAGAGACCCAGTACTTC. This codes for CASSLTDQETQYF.

The rearrangement joins TRBV7-8 to TRBJ2-7, with a weak D call TRBD2 (5 bases). CDR1 is SGHVS and CDR2 is FQNEAQ in the germline V gene. V was shortened by 5 bases and J by 5 bases, with 13 bases between the two germline ends. The CDR3 is made up of 13 amino acids. The CDR3 nucleotides read TGTGCCAGCAGCCCAAGTAGGAGGAACGAGCAGTACTTC. It is translated as CASSPSRRNEQYF.

The chain combines TRBV30 with TRBJ1-2; D unclear. The ends were cut back, 4 bases at V and 8 bases at J, with 17 bases in the middle. Germline V CDR1 and CDR2: GTSNPN, SVGIG (reference sequence). The CDR3 has 13 residues. CDR3 in amino acids: CAWKGRTTRGYTF. DNA of the CDR3: TGTGCCTGGAAAGGACGGACGACGAGGGGCTACACCTTC.

This chain links TRBV19 with TRBJ2-3; TRBD2 matches at 12 bases. The CDR3 has 16 amino acids. Germline lookup yields CDR1 LNHDA and CDR2 SQIVND (reference sequence). The V gene end was trimmed by 6 bases and the J gene end by 4 bases; junction bases not matched to a gene: 8. This CDR3 is CASSVLAGGRADTQYF. CDR3 nucleotides: TGTGCCAGTAGCGTCCTAGCGGGAGGGCGGGCAGATACGCAGTATTTT.